Each of the 26 T cell receptor beta chains below was sequenced from the same sample in a study of CD8 T cells in Susac syndrome. After extraction with the RNeasy kit, about 0.5 to 1 ug of the RNA was reverse transcribed using random hexamers. TCRdb recomputed calls from the immunoSEQ multiplex PCR reads with MiXCR, one row per CDR3 protein. The table lists about 150,000 distinct CDR3 sequences, roughly 94% of them singletons. Material for sequencing was CD8+ T cells from PBMCs. These receptors were taken from a human donor with Susac syndrome.

The chain links TRBV30 to TRBJ2-2; D is ambiguous. The germline gives CDR1 GTSNPN, CDR2 SVGIG (reference sequence). Trimming took off 3 bases at V and 5 bases at J, with 13 bases between the two ends. The CDR3 is 14 residues long. This CDR3 is CAWSRSRGTGELFF. CDR3 nucleotide sequence: TGTGCCTGGAGCCGTTCTCGTGGGACCGGGGAGCTGTTTTTT.

The chain links TRBV24-1 to TRBJ2-5; 9 bases line up with TRBD1. Losses at the gene ends were 8 bases for V and 3 bases for J; bases not matched to a gene: 3. There are 13 residues in the CDR3. The germline V gene has CDR1 KGHDR and CDR2 SFDVKD. The CDR3 protein is CATKGQGEETQYF. The CDR3 bases are TGTGCCACCAAGGGACAGGGTGAAGAGACCCAGTACTTC.

The genes are TRBV12-3 or TRBV12-4 and TRBJ2-1, with a possible D match to TRBD2 (6 bases). This CDR3 region has 13 residues. The germline V and J ends were trimmed by 6 bases and 8 bases, with 14 bases remaining between them. The CDR3 nucleotides read TGTGCCAGCAGCCGCACGCCGGGAGATGAGCAGTTCTTC. This codes for CASSRTPGDEQFF.

The chain couples TRBV4-1 to TRBJ1-1; 10 nucleotides line up with TRBD1. Looked up from germline, CDR1 is MGHRA and CDR2 is YSYEKL. The CDR3 runs 17 residues. The junction had 8 bases not matched to a gene; V was cut back by 3 bases and J by 1 base. DNA of the CDR3: TGCGCCAGCAGCCACCCCGGGACAGGGGTGAAGAACACTGAAGCTTTCTTT. This gives the protein CASSHPGTGVKNTEAFF.

V is TRBV20-1 and J is TRBJ2-7; 8 bases fit TRBD1. Germline V CDR1 and CDR2: DFQATT, SNEGSKA (reference sequence). V lost 0 bases to trimming and J lost 2 bases; unmatched junction nucleotides: 18. The CDR3 runs to 19 residues. CDR3 in amino acids: CSARDPAGLWDRLTYEQYF. DNA for the CDR3: TGCAGTGCTAGAGATCCTGCCGGCCTTTGGGACAGGCTTACCTACGAGCAGTACTTC.

The chain links TRBV28 to TRBJ1-1; D not resolved. Germline loops: CDR1 MDHEN, CDR2 SYDVKM. V dropped 3 bases and J dropped 1 base, with 12 bases sitting between them. The CDR3 has 15 residues. The CDR3 sequence: CASSFGPGRNTEAFF. DNA of the CDR3: TGTGCCAGCAGTTTTGGCCCCGGCAGGAACACTGAAGCTTTCTTT. Full variable domain (outside the CDR3, taken from reference TRBV28 and TRBJ1-1): DVKVTQSSRYLVKRTGEKVFLECVQDMDHENMFWYRQDPGLGLRLIYFSYDVKMKEKGDIPEGYSVSREKKERFSLILESASTNQTSMYLCASSFGPGRNTEAFFGQGTRLTVV.

This sequence joins TRBV27 and TRBJ1-5, with D perhaps matching TRBD1 (5 bases). The V gene's germline CDR1 is MNHEY and CDR2 SMNVEV (reference sequence). The CDR3 extends over 14 amino acids. V was pared by 5 bases and J by 4 bases, with 12 bases between. The CDR3 DNA follows: TGTGCCAGCAGTCTGGGACGGACAAATCAGCCCCAGCATTTT. Translation gives CASSLGRTNQPQHF.

On this clonotype: Since the CDR3 does not end with the conserved phenylalanine or tryptophan, this likely comes from a read error. The genes are TRBV27 and TRBJ1-5; 8 positions agree with TRBD1. The CDR3 runs 14 residues. Trimming cost V 4 bases and J 4 bases; bases outside gene matches: 3. Germline V gene sequence: CDR1 MNHEY, CDR2 SMNVEV (reference sequence). The CDR3 DNA is TGTGCCAGCAGTTGGACAGGGAGTAATCAGCCCCAGCATTCT. It is translated as CASSWTGSNQPQHS.

This rearrangement joins TRBV7-9 to TRBJ1-4, with no clear D. The CDR3 sequence is 15 residues long. V was shortened by 0 bases and J by 3 bases, with 8 bases between the two germline ends. Germline CDR1 is SEHNR and CDR2 is FQNEAQ (reference sequence). The CDR3 coding sequence is TGTGCCAGCAGCTTAGCTGTCAGTGCTAATGAAAAACTGTTTTTT. This translates into CASSLAVSANEKLFF.

The chain uses TRBV6-5 and TRBJ2-1, with D uncertain. CDR3 length: 14 residues. The germline CDR1 and CDR2 sequences are MNHEY and SVGAGI. V lost 0 bases and J 7 bases, leaving 10 bases between the germline ends. CDR3 region: CASSYSNRPNEQFF. DNA of the CDR3: TGTGCCAGCAGTTACTCGAATCGTCCTAATGAGCAGTTCTTC.

The chain links TRBV28 to TRBJ2-1; D is undetermined. V was clipped by 5 bases and J by 2 bases, with 7 bases between them. Germline V lookup: CDR1 MDHEN, CDR2 SYDVKM. The CDR3 is 13 residues long. In nucleotides, the CDR3 is TGTGCCAGCAGTAATTTCGCCTACAATGAGCAGTTCTTC. Residues: CASSNFAYNEQFF.

This CDR3 reads CSVGPPYNIQYF. The CDR3, as DNA: TGCAGCGTTGGCCCGCCGTATAACATTCAGTACTTC. The gene calls are TRBV29-1 and TRBJ2-4, with D hard to call. Germline assignment: CDR1 SQVTM and CDR2 ANQGSEA. V shed 4 bases and J shed 7 bases, with 11 bases lying between them. This CDR3 comprises 12 residues.

J is TRBJ2-1 and V is TRBV11-2, with 8 bases fitting TRBD2. The CDR3 totals 15 residues. The germline V gene has CDR1 SGHAT and CDR2 FQNNGV. The J segment lost 7 bases and the V segment lost 7 bases, leaving 12 bases of the junction unmatched. The CDR3 DNA reads as TGTGCCAGCATCCCCCCGGGAGGGGCGCGGAATGAGCAGTTCTTC. Translation gives CASIPPGGARNEQFF.

This chain connects TRBV7-6 to TRBJ2-7, with a tentative D call TRBD1 (6 bases). Germline V lookup: CDR1 SGHVS, CDR2 FNYEAQ. V was clipped by 3 bases and J by 3 bases, with 12 bases between them. The CDR3 is made up of 14 amino acids. CDR3 in DNA: TGTGCCAGCAGCTTGGGACAAGAGGGCTACGAGCAGTACTTC. This encodes CASSLGQEGYEQYF.

The chain carries TRBV10-3 and TRBJ2-1, with D unclear. V lost 4 bases, J lost 6 bases, and 16 bases lay in between. This CDR3 is built from 15 residues. Per the germline V gene, CDR1 is ENHRY and CDR2 is SYGVKD. CDR3 sequence reads: CAISGGGPGVNEQFF. CDR3 in DNA: TGTGCCATCAGTGGAGGCGGCCCCGGAGTCAATGAGCAGTTCTTC.

V usage is TRBV20-1 and J usage is TRBJ2-1, with 14 nucleotides matching TRBD2. The CDR3 length is 16 residues. Losses at the gene ends were 5 bases for V and 7 bases for J; bases not matched to a gene: 10. Looked up from germline, CDR1 is DFQATT and CDR2 is SNEGSKA (reference sequence). The CDR3 DNA reads as TGCAGTGCTTCTAATACCGGGACTAGCGGGAGTAATGAGCAGTTCTTC. It translates to CSASNTGTSGSNEQFF.

V and J are TRBV4-1 and TRBJ1-1; D gene unclear. The CDR3 has 12 amino acids. V was clipped by 6 bases and J by 7 bases, with 12 bases between them. Germline CDR1 MGHRA, CDR2 YSYEKL. Here the CDR3 DNA reads TGCGCCAGCAGACCCGACGGGGATGAAGCTTTCTTT. It translates to CASRPDGDEAFF.

This chain uses TRBV30 with TRBJ1-2; 10 bases align to TRBD1. The length of the CDR3 is 16 residues. J gave up 4 bases and V 0 bases, and 8 bases lay outside the gene matches. Germline CDR1 is GTSNPN and CDR2 is SVGIG (reference sequence). The CDR3 is CAWSVTRTGGGYGYTF. The CDR3 bases are TGTGCCTGGAGTGTAACTCGGACAGGGGGTGGCTATGGCTACACCTTC. Full variable domain (rest looked up from reference TRBV30 and TRBJ1-2): SQTIHQWPATLVQPVGSPLSLECTVEGTSNPNLYWYRQAAGRGLQLLFYSVGIGQISSEVPQNLSASRPQDRQFILSSKKLLLSDSGFYLCAWSVTRTGGGYGYTFGSGTRLTVV.

This chain joins TRBV12-3 or TRBV12-4 and TRBJ2-3, with D possibly matching TRBD2 (7 bases). The V end lost 6 bases, the J end lost 3 bases, and 19 bases lay between the germline ends. CDR3 size: 16 residues. DNA of the CDR3: TGTGCCAGCAGCCCCACGGGGGGCGGGAAAACAGATACGCAGTATTTT. It yields the protein CASSPTGGGKTDTQYF.

This clonotype was found a few times. J is TRBJ2-7 and V is TRBV5-6; the D is unclear. The V gene lost 0 bases and the J gene lost 0 bases, with 7 bases spanning the gap. Looked up from germline, CDR1 is SGHDT and CDR2 is YYEEEE. This CDR3 spans 14 amino acids. CDR3 in DNA: TGTGCCAGCAGCTTGGCGGGCGGCTCCTACGAGCAGTACTTC. It is translated as CASSLAGGSYEQYF.

The chain combines TRBV28 with TRBJ2-7; D gene ambiguous. Germline CDR1 reads MDHEN; CDR2 reads SYDVKM. With 7 bases removed from V and 0 bases from J, the gap between germline ends came to 4 bases. The length of the CDR3 is 11 residues. The CDR3 sequence: CASKDSYEQYF. CDR3 in DNA: TGTGCCAGCAAGGACTCCTACGAGCAGTACTTC.

The chain employs TRBV9 and TRBJ1-2; weak D call: TRBD1 (5 bases). This CDR3 has 14 residues. Germline loops: CDR1 SGDLS, CDR2 YYNGEE. V gave up 2 bases and J gave up 2 bases, with 10 bases separating them. The CDR3 loop reads CASSVGAENYGYTF. In nucleotides, the CDR3 is TGTGCCAGCAGCGTTGGGGCAGAGAACTATGGCTACACCTTC.

The rearrangement links TRBV29-1 to TRBJ2-1; a possible D gene is TRBD1 (5 bases). The V and J ends lost 4 bases and 7 bases respectively, with 14 bases between them. CDR3 length equals 13 residues. CDR1 SQVTM and CDR2 ANQGSEA come from the germline V gene. CDR3 loop: CSVAAQVGNEQFF. The CDR3 DNA is TGCAGCGTTGCCGCACAGGTGGGGAATGAGCAGTTCTTC.

This sequence joins TRBV24-1 and TRBJ2-7, with D hard to call. The length of the CDR3 is 13 residues. Germline V gives CDR1 KGHDR, CDR2 SFDVKD. V lost 4 bases to trimming and J lost 1 base, with 7 bases between them. The CDR3 region is CATSDPVSYEQYF. The CDR3 nucleotides are TGTGCCACCAGTGACCCCGTGTCCTACGAGCAGTACTTC.

The V and J genes are TRBV15 and TRBJ1-1; D ambiguous. This CDR3 contains 14 residues. V shed 1 base and J shed 0 bases, with 6 bases lying between them. CDR1 LNHNV and CDR2 YYDKDF come from the germline V gene (reference sequence). CDR3 DNA sequence: TGTGCCACCAGCAGAGGACACTTGAACACTGAAGCTTTCTTT. Translated, it gives CATSRGHLNTEAFF.

This clonotype showed up just once. This chain connects TRBV4-1 to TRBJ2-7, with 11 bases that match TRBD2. From germline, CDR1 is MGHRA and CDR2 YSYEKL. The CDR3 length is 13 residues. V lost 7 bases, J lost 6 bases, and 5 bases stayed unmatched. The CDR3 loop is CASMGLAGGEQYF. DNA of the CDR3: TGCGCCAGCATGGGTCTAGCGGGAGGCGAGCAGTACTTC.